Sequencing of this T cell receptor (beta chain) was carried out in a study of HIV-infected patients and healthy controls. CDR1 is SQVTM, CDR2 ANQGSEA, per germline. This CDR3 has 13 residues. Trimming took 4 bases from V and 1 from J, leaving 10 bases between them. MiXCR was run by TCRdb on the 5' RACE reads, yielding one entry per CDR3 protein. The repertoire consists of about 70,000 distinct CDR3 sequences, with roughly 16% occurring once and the leading ten covering approximately 5%. V is TRBV29-1 and J is TRBJ1-2, with D hard to call. The sequenced sample was CD4+ T cells from blood. This clonotype was obtained from a human donor in good health. The DNA for the CDR3 is TGCAGCGTTGGCGGCGGGATTAACTATGGCTACACCTTC. Its translation: CSVGGGINYGYTF.